One sample yielded the 7 T cell receptor beta chains listed below, sequenced in a study of synovial regulatory T cells in juvenile arthritis. Clones were sequenced by immunoSEQ multiplex PCR, and TCRdb holds only the in-frame ones, with some missing. This table holds about 10,000 clones. The sample consisted of Treg cells from blood. The subset is: remaining (HLA-DR-negative) circulating blood Treg cells. These receptor sequences come from a donor aged 2 to 35 with juvenile idiopathic arthritis.

The chain couples TRBV5-6 to TRBJ2-7; TCRdb's assignment of TRBD2 cannot be checked, as there is no DNA. Germline CDR1 and CDR2: SGHDT and YYEEEE. The CDR3 has 17 residues. No DNA has been recorded. The CDR3 spells CASSPRTGSGSSYEQYF.

The chain links TRBV6-6 to TRBJ1-2; TCRdb designates TRBD1, a call that cannot be tested without DNA. Germline CDR1 and CDR2: MNHNY and SVGAGI (reference sequence). The CDR3 length is 13 residues. No DNA appears here. The CDR3 loop is CASSSTGRGGYTF.

This chain links TRBV20-1 with TRBJ1-1. Per the germline V gene, CDR1 is DFQATT and CDR2 is SNEGSKA (reference sequence). CDR3 length: 11 amino acids. Only the protein is on record. The CDR3 loop is CSAKPGTEAFF.

CDR3: CASSAPWDSGLNTEAFF. J is TRBJ1-1 and V is TRBV9; TCRdb's D gene call, TRBD1, goes unchecked for lack of DNA. Germline V lookup: CDR1 SGDLS, CDR2 YYNGEE. The CDR3 totals 17 residues. The coding DNA is unavailable.

V gene TRBV5-1 combines with J gene TRBJ2-5; TCRdb selects TRBD2, and the lack of DNA leaves this call unchecked. Per germline, CDR1 SGHRS and CDR2 YFSETQ. This CDR3 spans 13 amino acids. The DNA is not on file. The chain's CDR3 is CASTTSLGETQYF.

The rearrangement uses TRBV6-1 and TRBJ2-7. Germline V CDR1 and CDR2: MNHNS, SASEGT. CDR3 size: 13 residues. This entry has no DNA. CDR3 sequence reads: CASRARWENEQYF.

The V and J genes are TRBV5-1 and TRBJ2-7; TCRdb picks TRBD2, but there is no DNA to check that call. Germline V gives CDR1 SGHRS, CDR2 YFSETQ. This CDR3 has 13 amino acids. The record lacks a DNA sequence. The CDR3 is CASSLGGVYEQYF.